This TCR beta chain was observed in a study of T-cell reconstitution after alpha-beta-depleted transplantation in children. Findings and caveats of the study: Hyperexpanded clones declined; after one year, newly produced T cells mostly supplied diversity.

This clonotype was counted ten times or more. Its specificity is unknown. Unique molecular identifiers were used to barcode this TCRbeta library. One entry per CDR3 protein, called by TCRdb with MiXCR from the PCR reads. The sample contains around 700,000 distinct CDR3 sequences, about an eighth of which appear only once. Looked up from germline, CDR1 is SGHRS and CDR2 is YFSETQ. The CDR3 length is 15 residues. The ends lost 0 bases at V and 8 bases at J; junction bases unmatched: 7. The TCR originated in a girl under 10 years old with congenital amegakaryocytic thrombocytopenia, due to receive a stem cell transplant. Source: PBMCs, taken before TCRalphabeta/CD19-depleted stem cell transplant. The chain recombines TRBV5-1 with TRBJ2-4; the match to TRBD1 covers 8 bases. The CDR3, as DNA: TGCGCCAGCAGCTTGGCCGGACAGGGAGGTGACATTCAGTACTTC. It specifies CASSLAGQGGDIQYF.